These 23 T cell receptor beta chains share one sample of origin, sequenced in a study of T cells in Graves' hyperthyroidism and ophthalmopathy. The investigators amplified TCR beta CDR3 regions from RNA transcripts. The HTBI primer set served for first-round RT-PCR of the TCR CDR3. MiXCR, run by TCRdb on the multiplex PCR reads, gives a single entry per CDR3 protein. The table lists some 560,000 distinct CDR3 sequences, 12% to 15% of them singletons. Material for sequencing was blood. The receptors stem from a woman aged 40 to 55 with Graves' hyperthyroidism.

This chain links TRBV6-1 with TRBJ2-5, with 10 nucleotides matching TRBD1. Germline V lookup: CDR1 MNHNS, CDR2 SASEGT. This CDR3 has 14 amino acids. Trimming at V came to 4 bases and at J to 5 bases, leaving 4 bases not matched to a gene. CDR3 sequence: CASSGQGAWETQYF. CDR3 nucleotides: TGTGCCAGCAGTGGACAGGGGGCTTGGGAGACCCAGTACTTC.

This clonotype has a count of ten or more. The chain couples TRBV7-9 to TRBJ2-3, with 9 bases identical to TRBD2. From germline, CDR1 is SEHNR and CDR2 FQNEAQ (reference sequence). With 4 bases clipped from V and 5 bases from J, the junction kept 7 bases outside the gene matches. CDR3 size: 15 residues. CDR3 DNA: TGTGCCAGCAGCTATTTAGCGGGAGCTGGAGATACGCAGTATTTT. Encoded protein: CASSYLAGAGDTQYF.

The chain joins TRBV12-3 or TRBV12-4 to TRBJ1-2; 8 bases are a match to TRBD1. Trimming cost V 4 bases and J 4 bases; bases outside gene matches: 8. This CDR3 has 15 residues. CDR3 loop: CASSSRTGRLYGYTF. DNA of the CDR3: TGTGCCAGCAGTTCGAGGACAGGGCGGCTCTATGGCTACACCTTC.

This clonotype was seen many times. V and J are TRBV29-1 and TRBJ2-5; 11 nucleotides line up with TRBD2. Germline lookup yields CDR1 SQVTM and CDR2 ANQGSEA. This CDR3 spans 15 amino acids. J gave up 7 bases and V 6 bases, and 13 bases lay outside the gene matches. CDR3 residues: CSVPGTSGTTGTQYF. Here the CDR3 DNA reads TGCAGCGTACCAGGGACTAGCGGAACCACGGGGACCCAGTACTTC.

This clonotype was recorded at least ten times. The rearrangement links TRBV5-1 to TRBJ2-7, with 9 bases aligning to TRBD1. This CDR3 contains 15 residues. Germline assignment: CDR1 SGHRS and CDR2 YFSETQ. V lost 5 bases, J lost 2 bases, and 8 bases stayed unmatched. Here the CDR3 DNA reads TGCGCCAGCAGTTGGACCGGACAGGGGACCTACGAGCAGTACTTC. It translates to CASSWTGQGTYEQYF.

This clonotype has just a few counts. The V and J genes are TRBV20-1 and TRBJ2-7, with 9 bases matching TRBD1. With V trimmed by 5 bases and J by 4 bases, 9 bases remained unmatched. In germline, CDR1 is DFQATT, CDR2 SNEGSKA (reference sequence). The length of the CDR3 is 14 residues. The CDR3 is CSAPPTGGPYEQYF. CDR3 coding DNA: TGCAGTGCTCCTCCAACAGGGGGCCCTTACGAGCAGTACTTC.

The V and J genes are TRBV29-1 and TRBJ2-7; D gene ambiguous. V was cut by 3 bases and J by 3 bases, with 6 bases left in between. This CDR3 contains 11 residues. Germline V gene sequence: CDR1 SQVTM, CDR2 ANQGSEA. The CDR3: CSVDWNYEQYF. The CDR3 coding sequence is TGCAGCGTTGACTGGAACTACGAGCAGTACTTC.

This rearrangement joins TRBV19 to TRBJ2-7; weak D call: TRBD2 (5 bases). Germline loops: CDR1 LNHDA, CDR2 SQIVND (reference sequence). The length of the CDR3 is 14 residues. V was trimmed by 1 base and J by 3 bases, leaving 10 bases between them. Here the CDR3 reads CASSIAGDVYEQYF. CDR3 nucleotide sequence: TGTGCCAGTAGTATAGCCGGGGATGTCTACGAGCAGTACTTC. Variable domain in full (rest from reference TRBV19 and TRBJ2-7): DGGITQSPKYLFRKEGQNVTLSCEQNLNHDAMYWYRQDPGQGLRLIYYSQIVNDFQKGDIAEGYSVSREKKESFPLTVTSAQKNPTAFYLCASSIAGDVYEQYFGPGTRLTVT.

This clonotype was recorded at least ten times. The chain carries TRBV6-1 and TRBJ2-5, with 7 bases aligning to TRBD1. V gave up 3 bases and J gave up 2 bases; unmatched junction bases: 12. The CDR3 runs to 17 residues. CDR1 MNHNS and CDR2 SASEGT come from the germline V gene. This CDR3 reads CASSEVPGQALQETQYF. The CDR3 nucleotides read TGTGCCAGCAGTGAGGTCCCTGGACAGGCCCTACAAGAGACCCAGTACTTC.

In this sample, this clonotype turned up many times. The rearrangement links TRBV5-1 to TRBJ1-2; D ambiguous. V was cut by 0 bases and J by 2 bases, with 8 bases left in between. This CDR3 is 14 amino acids long. Per the germline V gene, CDR1 is SGHRS and CDR2 is YFSETQ. The CDR3 DNA is TGCGCCAGCAGCTTGGAGGCGGCGAACTATGGCTACACCTTC. This translates into CASSLEAANYGYTF.

This clonotype was seen ten or more times. The V and J genes are TRBV27 and TRBJ2-1, with no clear D. Trimming took 8 bases from V and 2 from J, leaving 13 bases between them. Germline lookup yields CDR1 MNHEY and CDR2 SMNVEV (reference sequence). The CDR3 runs to 14 residues. CDR3 nucleotides: TGTGCCAGCCGTACATTGGCAGCCTACAATGAGCAGTTCTTC. Protein: CASRTLAAYNEQFF.

Notes on this clonotype: A much larger clonotype is one base distant, so this may be a read error. Given the absence of the conserved phenylalanine or tryptophan at the CDR3 end, a read error is likely. The genes are TRBV13 and TRBJ1-1, with 8 nucleotides matching TRBD1. There are 17 residues in the CDR3. The V gene's germline CDR1 is PRHDT and CDR2 FYEKMQ (reference sequence). V was pared by 0 bases and J by 5 bases, with 11 bases of the junction left unmatched. CDR3 region: CASSLGQGTRTGTEAFL. In DNA, the CDR3 is TGTGCCAGCAGCTTAGGCCAGGGAACTCGGACAGGGACTGAAGCTTTCCTT.

This clonotype was counted at least ten times. The V and J genes are TRBV24-1 and TRBJ1-5; 9 bases match TRBD1. V was pared by 4 bases and J by 5 bases, with 2 bases of the junction left unmatched. This CDR3 has 14 amino acids. CDR1 and CDR2 from the germline V gene are KGHDR and SFDVKD. DNA for the CDR3: TGTGCCACCAGTGAAACAGGGGGCCATCAGCCCCAGCATTTT. Its translation: CATSETGGHQPQHF.

This clonotype was observed a few times. The chain combines TRBV9 with TRBJ2-5; the D call may be TRBD1 or TRBD2 (5 bases each). V was pared by 0 bases and J by 5 bases, with 14 bases between. The germline V gene encodes CDR1 SGDLS and CDR2 YYNGEE. CDR3 length: 15 residues. CDR3 coding DNA: TGTGCCAGCAGCGTAGAATATGGGGGAGTGGAGACCCAGTACTTC. Protein: CASSVEYGGVETQYF.

This clonotype showed up many times. This chain links TRBV13 with TRBJ2-7; TRBD1 matches at 7 bases. Germline CDR1 reads PRHDT; CDR2 reads FYEKMQ (reference sequence). CDR3 length: 16 residues. Trimming took 5 bases from V and 4 from J; bases not matched to a gene: 14. The DNA for the CDR3 is TGTGCCAGCAGCACTGCAACCAACAGGGGCGGGTACGAGCAGTACTTC. Protein: CASSTATNRGGYEQYF. The full variable domain, rest sourced from reference TRBV13 and TRBJ2-7, is AAGVIQSPRHLIKEKRETATLKCYPIPRHDTVYWYQQGPGQDPQFLISFYEKMQSDKGSIPDRFSAQQFSDYHSELNMSSLELGDSALYFCASSTATNRGGYEQYFGPGTRLTVT.

The chain combines TRBV24-1 with TRBJ2-3, with 7 bases that match TRBD2. This CDR3 has 15 residues. Per germline, CDR1 KGHDR and CDR2 SFDVKD. The J segment lost 0 bases and the V segment lost 8 bases, leaving 7 bases of the junction unmatched. CDR3 residues: CATNLAETSTDTQYF. The CDR3 DNA sequence: TGTGCCACCAACCTAGCGGAAACTAGCACAGATACGCAGTATTTT.

This chain connects TRBV5-1 to TRBJ1-1; no reliable D call. Trimming stripped 4 bases from V and 1 base from J, with 14 bases between. The CDR3 runs 15 residues. The germline CDR1 and CDR2 sequences are SGHRS and YFSETQ. CDR3 DNA: TGCGCCAGCAGCCCAATGGCCGGAGAGAACACTGAAGCTTTCTTT. Its protein product is CASSPMAGENTEAFF. Drawing the rest from reference TRBV5-1 and TRBJ1-1, the complete variable domain is KAGVTQTPRYLIKTRGQQVTLSCSPISGHRSVSWYQQTPGQGLQFLFEYFSETQRNKGNFPGRFSGRQFSNSRSEMNVSTLELGDSALYLCASSPMAGENTEAFFGQGTRLTVV.

This clonotype has more than one count but fewer than ten. The CDR3 nucleotides are TGTGCCAGCAGCTTAGGAGGGAGCGGGGGCACAGATACGCAGTATTTT. It is translated as CASSLGGSGGTDTQYF. This rearrangement joins TRBV11-3 to TRBJ2-3, with 7 bases identical to TRBD2. J gave up 1 base and V 1 base, and 5 bases lay outside the gene matches. The germline V gene encodes CDR1 SGHNT and CDR2 YENEEA. This CDR3 is built from 16 residues.

This chain links TRBV19 with TRBJ2-2; the match to TRBD2 covers 9 bases. V was clipped by 5 bases and J by 5 bases; unmatched bases: 6. The CDR3 extends over 15 amino acids. Germline values: CDR1 LNHDA, CDR2 SQIVND (reference sequence). CDR3 in amino acids: CASSGLREGTGELFF. CDR3 bases: TGTGCCAGTAGTGGTCTGCGGGAGGGGACCGGGGAGCTGTTTTTT.

This clonotype was seen only a few times. Germline is not matched at one junction end, which may reflect a read error. The chain has TRBV29-1 and TRBJ2-7, with D possibly TRBD1 on 6 matching bases. The CDR3 sequence is 12 residues long. Germline V gives CDR1 SQVTM, CDR2 ANQGSEA. The CDR3 DNA reads as TGCAGCGCTCGGACAGACATCTACAAGCAGTACTTC. Its translation: CSARTDIYKQYF.

The rearrangement links TRBV20-1 to TRBJ2-1; 8 bases line up with TRBD1. Germline V gene data show CDR1 as DFQATT and CDR2 as SNEGSKA (reference sequence). There are 17 residues in the CDR3. The CDR3 DNA follows: TGCAGCACTTACCGGGACAGGAGCCAAATAGCCCCCAATGAGCAGTTCTTC. It translates to CSTYRDRSQIAPNEQFF.

In this sample, this clonotype turned up many times. The J gene is TRBJ2-5, the V gene TRBV7-9; 7 bases agree with TRBD1. The CDR3 length is 15 residues. With V trimmed by 3 bases and J by 5 bases, 9 bases remained unmatched. Germline V gene data show CDR1 as SEHNR and CDR2 as FQNEAQ (reference sequence). The CDR3 sequence: CASSLAHTGVETQYF. The CDR3 nucleotides are TGTGCCAGCAGCTTGGCACACACAGGGGTCGAGACCCAGTACTTC.

This clonotype was seen a handful of times. The rearrangement joins TRBV5-1 to TRBJ2-7; D ambiguous. Germline V gives CDR1 SGHRS, CDR2 YFSETQ. The CDR3 extends over 14 amino acids. The V gene lost 0 bases and the J gene lost 3 bases, with 10 bases spanning the gap. The CDR3, as DNA: TGCGCCAGCAGCTTGGTTGCCCCTAACTACGAGCAGTACTTC. Translated: CASSLVAPNYEQYF.